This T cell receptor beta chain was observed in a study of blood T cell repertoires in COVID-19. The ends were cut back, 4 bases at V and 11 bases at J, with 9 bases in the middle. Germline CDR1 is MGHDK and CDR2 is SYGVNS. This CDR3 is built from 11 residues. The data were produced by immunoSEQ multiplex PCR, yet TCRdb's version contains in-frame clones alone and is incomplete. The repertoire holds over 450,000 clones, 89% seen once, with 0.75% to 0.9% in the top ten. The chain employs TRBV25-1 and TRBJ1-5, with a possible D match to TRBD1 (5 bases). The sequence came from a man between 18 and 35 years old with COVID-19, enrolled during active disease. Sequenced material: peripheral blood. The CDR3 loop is CASSGRDSQHF. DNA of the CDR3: TGTGCCAGCAGTGGCCGGGACTCCCAGCATTTT.